A single sample is the source of the 4 T cell receptor beta chains below, sequenced in a study of molecular identifiers for immune sequencing clone quantification. TCRdb called the PCR reads again in MiXCR, with one record for every CDR3 protein. The table has just over 40,000 distinct CDR3 sequences, more than 20% seen once. Input material: naive CD8+ T cells from blood, with Jurkat cell RNA spiked in. Subset here: FACS-sorted CD8+CD4-CCR7+CD45RA+ naive T cells. The receptors were sampled from a human donor in good health. Some libraries in this study had Jurkat cell RNA spiked in.

This chain connects TRBV28 to TRBJ2-3; 11 nucleotides line up with TRBD1. The V segment lost 2 bases and the J segment 6 bases; nucleotides outside the gene matches: 4. CDR1 is MDHEN, CDR2 SYDVKM, per germline. This CDR3 comprises 15 residues. CDR3 region: CASSLGTGGFDTQYF. The DNA for the CDR3 is TGTGCCAGCAGTTTAGGGACAGGGGGTTTCGATACGCAGTATTTT.

V and J are TRBV4-2 and TRBJ1-1; unclear D gene. Germline assignment: CDR1 LGHNA and CDR2 YNFKEQ. Trimming took 11 bases from V and 11 from J, leaving 24 bases between them. The CDR3 is 13 residues long. CDR3 nucleotide sequence: TGTGCCCCCGTCCCCCCCGCGGGCACTGCCGCTTTCTTT. Protein product: CAPVPPAGTAAFF.

The chain is built from TRBV5-6 and TRBJ2-1, with unresolved D. CDR3 size: 12 residues. The germline V gene has CDR1 SGHDT and CDR2 YYEEEE. V was cut by 4 bases and J by 12 bases, with 14 bases left in between. As DNA, the CDR3 is TGTGCCAGCAGCGACAACAGCCCATCGCAGTTCTTC. This gives the protein CASSDNSPSQFF.

This clonotype was counted ten times or more. The CDR3 spells CASSLVSGGVSYF. In DNA, the CDR3 is TGTGCCAGCAGCTTAGTTAGCGGGGGAGTCTCGTACTTC. The chain combines TRBV11-2 with TRBJ2-7; 9 positions match TRBD2. There are 13 residues in the CDR3. Germline CDR1 SGHAT, CDR2 FQNNGV. V shed 1 base and J 12 bases; nucleotides not matched to a gene: 7.